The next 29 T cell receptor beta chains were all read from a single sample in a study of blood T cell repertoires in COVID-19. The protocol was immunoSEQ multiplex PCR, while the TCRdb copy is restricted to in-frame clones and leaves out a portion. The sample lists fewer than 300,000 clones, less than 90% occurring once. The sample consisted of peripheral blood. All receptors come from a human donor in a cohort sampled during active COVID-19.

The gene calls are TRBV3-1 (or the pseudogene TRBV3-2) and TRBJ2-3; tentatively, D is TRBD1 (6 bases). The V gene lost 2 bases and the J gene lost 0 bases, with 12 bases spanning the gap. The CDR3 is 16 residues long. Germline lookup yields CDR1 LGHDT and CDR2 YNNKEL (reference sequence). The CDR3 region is CASSQRQVPSTDTQYF. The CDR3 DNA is TGTGCCAGCAGCCAACGACAGGTACCCAGCACAGATACGCAGTATTTT.

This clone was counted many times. CDR3 in DNA: TGTGCCAGCAGCTGGGATAATGCGGGAGTGGAGCAGTTCTTC. Its protein product is CASSWDNAGVEQFF. The genes are TRBV11-2 and TRBJ2-1; TRBD2 aligns across 7 bases. V lost 4 bases, J lost 10 bases, and 10 bases stayed unmatched. Per the germline V gene, CDR1 is SGHAT and CDR2 is FQNNGV. CDR3 size: 14 residues. The full variable domain, rest sourced from reference TRBV11-2 and TRBJ2-1, is EAGVAQSPRYKIIEKRQSVAFWCNPISGHATLYWYQQILGQGPKLLIQFQNNGVVDDSQLPKDRFSAERLKGVDSTLKIQPAKLEDSAVYLCASSWDNAGVEQFFGPGTRLTVL.

The CDR3 nucleotides are TGTGCCAGCTTAATCAATGAAAAACTGTTTTTT. Protein sequence: CASLINEKLFF. The genes are TRBV28 and TRBJ1-4; D call uncertain. CDR1 is MDHEN and CDR2 is SYDVKM in the germline V gene. V dropped 8 bases and J dropped 5 bases, with 6 bases sitting between them. The CDR3 is 11 amino acids.

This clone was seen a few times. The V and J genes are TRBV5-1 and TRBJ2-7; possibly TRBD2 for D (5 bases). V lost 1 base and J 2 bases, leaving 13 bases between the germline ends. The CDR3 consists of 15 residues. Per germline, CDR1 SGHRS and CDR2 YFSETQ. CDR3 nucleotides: TGCGCCAGCAGCTTGTTGTCTAGCTCCACCTACGAGCAGTACTTC. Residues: CASSLLSSSTYEQYF.

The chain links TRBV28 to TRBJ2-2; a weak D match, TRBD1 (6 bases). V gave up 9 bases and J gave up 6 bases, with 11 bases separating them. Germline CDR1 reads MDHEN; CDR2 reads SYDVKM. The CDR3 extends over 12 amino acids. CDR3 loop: CASNREPGELFF. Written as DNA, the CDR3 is TGTGCCAGTAACAGGGAGCCCGGGGAGCTGTTTTTT.

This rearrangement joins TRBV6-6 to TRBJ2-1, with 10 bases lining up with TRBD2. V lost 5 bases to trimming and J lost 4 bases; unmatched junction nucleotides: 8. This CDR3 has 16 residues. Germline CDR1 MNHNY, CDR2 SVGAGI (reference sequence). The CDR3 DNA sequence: TGTGCCAGCAGTCCCCTAGCGGGAGATTTTTACAATGAGCAGTTCTTC. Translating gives CASSPLAGDFYNEQFF.

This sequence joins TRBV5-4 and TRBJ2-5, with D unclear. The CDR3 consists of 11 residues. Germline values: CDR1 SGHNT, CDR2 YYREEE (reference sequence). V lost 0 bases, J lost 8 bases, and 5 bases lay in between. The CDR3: CASSLGGTQYF. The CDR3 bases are TGTGCCAGCAGCTTGGGCGGCACCCAGTACTTC.

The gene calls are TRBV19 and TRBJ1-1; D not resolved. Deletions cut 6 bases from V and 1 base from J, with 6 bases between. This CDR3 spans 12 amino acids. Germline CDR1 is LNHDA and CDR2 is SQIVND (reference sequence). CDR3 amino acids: CASRRANTEAFF. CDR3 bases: TGTGCCAGTAGGCGGGCGAACACTGAAGCTTTCTTT.

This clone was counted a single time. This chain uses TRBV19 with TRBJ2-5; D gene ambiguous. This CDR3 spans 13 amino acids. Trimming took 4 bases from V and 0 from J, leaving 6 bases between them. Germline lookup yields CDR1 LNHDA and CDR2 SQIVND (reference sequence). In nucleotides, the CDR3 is TGTGCCAGTAGTAACACCCACCAAGAGACCCAGTACTTC. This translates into CASSNTHQETQYF.

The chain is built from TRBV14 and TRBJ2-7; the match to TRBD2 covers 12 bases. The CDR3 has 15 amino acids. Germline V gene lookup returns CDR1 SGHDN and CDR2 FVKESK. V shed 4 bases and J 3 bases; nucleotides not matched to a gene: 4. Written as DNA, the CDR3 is TGTGCCAGCAGCCGGTCTAGCGGGAGGGTCTACGAGCAGTACTTC. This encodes CASSRSSGRVYEQYF. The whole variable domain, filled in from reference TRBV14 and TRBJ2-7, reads EAGVTQFPSHSVIEKGQTVTLRCDPISGHDNLYWYRRVMGKEIKFLLHFVKESKQDESGMPNNRFLAERTGGTYSTLKVQPAELEDSGVYFCASSRSSGRVYEQYFGPGTRLTVT.

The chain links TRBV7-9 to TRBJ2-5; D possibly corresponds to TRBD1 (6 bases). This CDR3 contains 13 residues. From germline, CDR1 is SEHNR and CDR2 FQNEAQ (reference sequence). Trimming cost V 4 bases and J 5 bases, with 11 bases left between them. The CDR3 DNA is TGTGCCAGCAGCTCCGGACAGTCGGAGACCCAGTACTTC. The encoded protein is CASSSGQSETQYF.

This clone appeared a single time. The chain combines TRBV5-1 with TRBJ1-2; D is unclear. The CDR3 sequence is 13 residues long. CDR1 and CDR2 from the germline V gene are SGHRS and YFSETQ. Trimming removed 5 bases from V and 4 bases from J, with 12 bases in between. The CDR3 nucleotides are TGCGCCAGCAGTTATTCCGAGATCTATGGCTACACCTTC. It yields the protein CASSYSEIYGYTF.

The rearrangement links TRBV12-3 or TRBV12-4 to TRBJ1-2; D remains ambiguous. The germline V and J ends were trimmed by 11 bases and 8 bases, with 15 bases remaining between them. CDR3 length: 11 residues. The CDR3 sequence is CAVSRAGGYTF. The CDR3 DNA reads TGTGCCGTCTCTAGGGCGGGCGGCTACACCTTC.

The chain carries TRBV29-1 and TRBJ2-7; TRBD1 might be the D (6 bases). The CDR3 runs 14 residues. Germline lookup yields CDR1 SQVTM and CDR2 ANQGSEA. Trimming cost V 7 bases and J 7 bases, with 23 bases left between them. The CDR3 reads CSAEIGQGMGEQYF. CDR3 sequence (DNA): TGCAGCGCGGAGATTGGGCAGGGGATGGGGGAGCAGTACTTC.

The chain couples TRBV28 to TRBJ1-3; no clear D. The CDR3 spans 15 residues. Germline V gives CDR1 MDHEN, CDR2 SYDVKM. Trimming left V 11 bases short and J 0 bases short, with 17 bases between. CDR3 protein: CAHNDPRGSGNTIYF. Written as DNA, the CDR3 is TGTGCCCATAACGATCCCCGGGGCTCTGGAAACACCATATATTTT.

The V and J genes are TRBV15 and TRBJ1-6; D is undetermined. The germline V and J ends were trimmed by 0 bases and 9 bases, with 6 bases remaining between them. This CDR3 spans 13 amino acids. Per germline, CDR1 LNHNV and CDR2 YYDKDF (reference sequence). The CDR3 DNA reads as TGTGCCACCAGCAGAGACGGAGGTTCACCCCTCCACTTT. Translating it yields CATSRDGGSPLHF.

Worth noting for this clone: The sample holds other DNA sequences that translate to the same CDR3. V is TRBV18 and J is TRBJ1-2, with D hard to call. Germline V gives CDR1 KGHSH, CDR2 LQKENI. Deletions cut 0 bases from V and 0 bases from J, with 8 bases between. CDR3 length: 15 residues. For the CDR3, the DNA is TGTGCCAGCTCACCACCTTCCGGTTCTAACTATGGCTACACCTTC. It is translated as CASSPPSGSNYGYTF. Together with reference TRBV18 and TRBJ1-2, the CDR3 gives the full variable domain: NAGVMQNPRHLVRRRGQEARLRCSPMKGHSHVYWYRQLPEEGLKFMVYLQKENIIDESGMPKERFSAEFPKEGPSILRIQQVVRGDSAAYFCASSPPSGSNYGYTFGSGTRLTVV.

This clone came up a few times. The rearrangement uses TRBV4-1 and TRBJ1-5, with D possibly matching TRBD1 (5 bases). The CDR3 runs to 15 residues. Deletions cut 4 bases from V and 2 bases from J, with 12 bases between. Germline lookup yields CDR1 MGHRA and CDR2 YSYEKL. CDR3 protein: CASSLDRSGNQPQHF. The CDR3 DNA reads TGCGCCAGCAGCCTCGACAGATCGGGCAATCAGCCCCAGCATTTT.

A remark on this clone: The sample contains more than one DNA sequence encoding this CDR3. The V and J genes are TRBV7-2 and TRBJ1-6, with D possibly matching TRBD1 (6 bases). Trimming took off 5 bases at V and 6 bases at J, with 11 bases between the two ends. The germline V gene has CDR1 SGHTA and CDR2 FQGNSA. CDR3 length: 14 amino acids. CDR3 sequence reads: CASSLTGVNSPLHF. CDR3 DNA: TGTGCCAGCAGCCTGACAGGAGTTAATTCACCCCTCCACTTT.

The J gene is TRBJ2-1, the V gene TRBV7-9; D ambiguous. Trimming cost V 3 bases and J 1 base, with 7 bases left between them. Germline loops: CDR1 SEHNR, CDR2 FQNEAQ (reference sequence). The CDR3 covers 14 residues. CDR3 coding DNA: TGTGCCAGCAGCTTTGGTGAGTCCTACAATGAGCAGTTCTTC. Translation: CASSFGESYNEQFF.

CDR3: CATSWTGGRSAFF. The CDR3 region has the DNA TGTGCCACCTCCTGGACAGGGGGGAGATCAGCTTTCTTT. The J gene is TRBJ1-1, the V gene TRBV12-3 or TRBV12-4; 10 bases are a match to TRBD1. J lost 10 bases, V lost 10 bases, and 12 bases had no gene match. The CDR3 has 13 residues.

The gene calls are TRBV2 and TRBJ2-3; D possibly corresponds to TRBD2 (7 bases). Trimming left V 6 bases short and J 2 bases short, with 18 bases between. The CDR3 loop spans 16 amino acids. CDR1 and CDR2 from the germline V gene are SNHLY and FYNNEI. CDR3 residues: CASSPGRGALTDTQYF. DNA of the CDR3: TGTGCCAGCAGCCCAGGGAGGGGGGCACTCACAGATACGCAGTATTTT.

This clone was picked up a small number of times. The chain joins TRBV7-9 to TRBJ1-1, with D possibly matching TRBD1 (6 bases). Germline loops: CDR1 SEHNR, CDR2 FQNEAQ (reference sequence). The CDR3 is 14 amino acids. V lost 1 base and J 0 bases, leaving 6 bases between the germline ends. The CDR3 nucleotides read TGTGCCAGCAGCTTAGGGACAGTGAACACTGAAGCTTTCTTT. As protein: CASSLGTVNTEAFF.

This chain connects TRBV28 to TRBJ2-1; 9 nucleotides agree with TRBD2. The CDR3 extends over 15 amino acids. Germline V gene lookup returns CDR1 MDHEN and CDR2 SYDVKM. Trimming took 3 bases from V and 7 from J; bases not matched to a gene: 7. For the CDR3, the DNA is TGTGCCAGCAGTTTGACGACGCGGGGGGGGAATGAGCAGTTCTTC. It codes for CASSLTTRGGNEQFF.

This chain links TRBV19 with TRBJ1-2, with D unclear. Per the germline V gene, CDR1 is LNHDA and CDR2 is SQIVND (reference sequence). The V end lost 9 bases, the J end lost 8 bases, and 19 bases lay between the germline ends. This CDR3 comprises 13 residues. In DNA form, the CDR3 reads TGTGCCAGCTACCGGGAGGGATGGTACGGCTACACCTTC. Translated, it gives CASYREGWYGYTF.

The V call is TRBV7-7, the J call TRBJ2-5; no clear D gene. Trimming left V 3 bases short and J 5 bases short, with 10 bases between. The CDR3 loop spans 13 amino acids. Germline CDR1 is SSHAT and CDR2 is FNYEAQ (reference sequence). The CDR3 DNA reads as TGTGCCAGCAGCTTGGCCCCCCAGGAGACCCAGTACTTC. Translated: CASSLAPQETQYF.

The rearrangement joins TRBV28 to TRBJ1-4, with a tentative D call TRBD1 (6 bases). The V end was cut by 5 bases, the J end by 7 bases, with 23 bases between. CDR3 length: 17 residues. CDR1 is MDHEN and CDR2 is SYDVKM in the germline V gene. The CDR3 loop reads CASSPRGQGVRGEKLFF. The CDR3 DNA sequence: TGTGCCAGCAGTCCCAGGGGCCAGGGCGTAAGGGGTGAAAAACTGTTTTTT.

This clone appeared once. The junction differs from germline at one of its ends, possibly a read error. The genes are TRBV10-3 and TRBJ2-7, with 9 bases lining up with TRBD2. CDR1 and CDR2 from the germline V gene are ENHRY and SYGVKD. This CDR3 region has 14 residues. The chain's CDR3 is CTIRGSGGTLQQYF. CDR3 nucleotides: TGTACCATCAGAGGTAGCGGGGGAACCCTCCAGCAGTACTTC.

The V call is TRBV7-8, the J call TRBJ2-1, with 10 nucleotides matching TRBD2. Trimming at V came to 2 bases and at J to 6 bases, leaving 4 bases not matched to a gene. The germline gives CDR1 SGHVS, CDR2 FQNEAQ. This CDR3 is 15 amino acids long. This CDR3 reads CASSLSGRASNEQFF. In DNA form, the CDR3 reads TGTGCCAGCAGCTTAAGCGGGAGGGCGTCCAATGAGCAGTTCTTC.